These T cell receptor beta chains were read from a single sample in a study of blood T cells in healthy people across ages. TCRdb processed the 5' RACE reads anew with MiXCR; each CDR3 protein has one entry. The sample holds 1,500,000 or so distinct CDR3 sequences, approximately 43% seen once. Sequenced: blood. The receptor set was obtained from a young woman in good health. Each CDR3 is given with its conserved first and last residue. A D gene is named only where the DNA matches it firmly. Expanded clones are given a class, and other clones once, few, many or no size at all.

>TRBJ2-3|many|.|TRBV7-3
TGTGCCAGCAGCTTAATGGCGGGACAAACAGATACGCAGTATTTT
CASSLMAGQTDTQYF
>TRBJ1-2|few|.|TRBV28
TGTGCCAGCAGTCCCGCGATATCCTATGGCTACACCTTC
CASSPAISYGYTF
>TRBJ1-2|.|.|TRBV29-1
TGCAGCGTTGGCCACAGCGACCTTTATGGCTACACCTTC
CSVGHSDLYGYTF
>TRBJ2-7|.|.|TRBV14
TGTGCCAGCAGCCAAGAGCACAGGGTCTACGAGCAGTACTTC
CASSQEHRVYEQYF
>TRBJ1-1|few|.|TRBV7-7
TGTGCTAGCAGTTTGACTAGCGGGGGTGCCCTTGGTGAGCAGTTCTTT
CASSLTSGGALGEQFF
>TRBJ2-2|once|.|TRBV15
TGTGCCACCAGCAGAGGACTTAGGACCGTAGCGAACACCGGGGAGCTGTTTTTT
CATSRGLRTVANTGELFF
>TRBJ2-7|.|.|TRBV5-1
TGCGCCAGCAGCTCAGGATGGGGGGGGCCTACCTACGAGCAGTACTTC
CASSSGWGGPTYEQYF
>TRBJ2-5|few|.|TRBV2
TGTGCCAGCAGTGCGCGGACAGCCCGGCGGGAGGAGACCCAGTACTTC
CASSARTARREETQYF
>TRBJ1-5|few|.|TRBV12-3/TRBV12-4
TGTGCCAGCAGTTTAGGACCAGGGACGGGCAATCAGCCCCAGCATTTT
CASSLGPGTGNQPQHF
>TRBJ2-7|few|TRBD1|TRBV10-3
TGTGCCATCACAGCGGGACAGGGTCTCGAGCAGTACTTC
CAITAGQGLEQYF
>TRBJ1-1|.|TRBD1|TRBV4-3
TGCGCCAGCAGCCCAGGGACAGGGGGCATTGAAGCTTTCTTT
CASSPGTGGIEAFF
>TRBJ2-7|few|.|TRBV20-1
TGCAGTGCTGGTAGCCGTTCCTCCTACGAGCAGTACTTC
CSAGSRSSYEQYF
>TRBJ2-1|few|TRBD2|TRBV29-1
TGCAGCGTTGAAGCCAGGGGGCGAACTAGCGGGAGGGATAGCTCCTACAATGAGCAGTTCTTC
CSVEARGRTSGRDSSYNEQFF
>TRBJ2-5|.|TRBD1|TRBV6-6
TGTGCCAGCACTTACACCTCGGGACAGAAAGAGACCCAGTACTTC
CASTYTSGQKETQYF
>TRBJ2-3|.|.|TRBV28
TGTGCCAGCCACGGACCTACAGATACGCAGTATTTT
CASHGPTDTQYF
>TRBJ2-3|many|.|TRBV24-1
TGTGCCACCAGTGATCACAGGGTCGCTAGCACAGATACGCAGTATTTT
CATSDHRVASTDTQYF
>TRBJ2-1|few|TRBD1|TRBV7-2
TGTGCCAGCAGCACCCGTACAGGGGTCAATGAGCAGTTCTTC
CASSTRTGVNEQFF
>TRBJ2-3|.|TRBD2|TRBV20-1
TGCAGTGCTGCCCGGACTAGCGGGGGGGCTAGCACAGATACGCAGTATTTT
CSAARTSGGASTDTQYF
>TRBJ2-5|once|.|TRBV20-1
TGCAGTGCTAGCACAGATCGGGGGCAGTACTTC
CSASTDRGQYF
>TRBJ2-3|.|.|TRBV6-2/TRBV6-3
TGTGCCACCCGACAGCTACCCGAATGGGATACGCAGTATTTT
CATRQLPEWDTQYF
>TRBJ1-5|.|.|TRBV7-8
TGTGCCAGCAGCGTCAGCTCACGGCCCCAGCATTTT
CASSVSSRPQHF